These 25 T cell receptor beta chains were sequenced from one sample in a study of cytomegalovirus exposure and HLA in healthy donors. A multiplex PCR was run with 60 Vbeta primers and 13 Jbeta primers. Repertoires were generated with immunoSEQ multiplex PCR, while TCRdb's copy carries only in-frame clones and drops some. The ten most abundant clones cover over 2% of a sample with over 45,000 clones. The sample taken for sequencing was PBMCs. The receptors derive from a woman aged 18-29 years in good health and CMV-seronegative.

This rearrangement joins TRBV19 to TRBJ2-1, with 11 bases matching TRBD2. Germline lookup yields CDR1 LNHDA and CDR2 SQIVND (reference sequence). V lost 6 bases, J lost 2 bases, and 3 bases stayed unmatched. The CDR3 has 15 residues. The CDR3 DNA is TGTGCCAGTAGGGGTAGCGGGGGGGCCTACAATGAGCAGTTCTTC. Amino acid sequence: CASRGSGGAYNEQFF.

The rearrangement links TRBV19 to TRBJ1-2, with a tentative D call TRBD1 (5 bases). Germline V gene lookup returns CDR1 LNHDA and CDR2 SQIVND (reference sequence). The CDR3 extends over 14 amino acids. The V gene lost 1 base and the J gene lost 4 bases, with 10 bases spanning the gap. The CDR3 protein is CASSIGGLGYGYTF. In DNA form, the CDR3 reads TGTGCCAGTAGTATAGGGGGCCTGGGCTATGGCTACACCTTC.

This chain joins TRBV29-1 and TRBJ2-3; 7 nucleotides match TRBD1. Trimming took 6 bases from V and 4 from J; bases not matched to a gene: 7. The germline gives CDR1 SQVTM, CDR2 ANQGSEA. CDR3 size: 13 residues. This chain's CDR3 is CSVQRGRADTQYF. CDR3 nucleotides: TGCAGCGTCCAAAGGGGGCGCGCAGATACGCAGTATTTT.

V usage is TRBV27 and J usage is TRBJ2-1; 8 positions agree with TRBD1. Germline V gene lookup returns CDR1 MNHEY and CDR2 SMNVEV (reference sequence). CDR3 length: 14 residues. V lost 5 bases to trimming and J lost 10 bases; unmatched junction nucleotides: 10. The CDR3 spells CASSVTGGRNEQFF. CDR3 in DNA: TGTGCCAGCAGTGTTACAGGGGGTCGGAACGAGCAGTTCTTC.

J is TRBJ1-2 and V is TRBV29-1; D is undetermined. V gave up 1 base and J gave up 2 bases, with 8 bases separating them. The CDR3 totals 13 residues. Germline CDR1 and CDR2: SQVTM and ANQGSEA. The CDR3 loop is CSVEAAKNYGYTF. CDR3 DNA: TGCAGCGTTGAAGCCGCGAAAAACTATGGCTACACCTTC.

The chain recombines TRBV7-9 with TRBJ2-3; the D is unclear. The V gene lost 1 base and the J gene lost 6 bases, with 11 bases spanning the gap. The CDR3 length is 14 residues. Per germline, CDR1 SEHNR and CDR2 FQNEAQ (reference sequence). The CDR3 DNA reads TGTGCCAGCAGCTTAGATCAACAACAGGATACGCAGTATTTT. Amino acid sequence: CASSLDQQQDTQYF.

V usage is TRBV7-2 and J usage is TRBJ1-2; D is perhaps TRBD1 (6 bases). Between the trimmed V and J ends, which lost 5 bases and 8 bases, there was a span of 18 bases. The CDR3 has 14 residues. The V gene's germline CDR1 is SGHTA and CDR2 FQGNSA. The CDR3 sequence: CASSRRAGDRGYTF. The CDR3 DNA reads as TGTGCCAGCAGCCGCCGAGCAGGGGATCGAGGCTACACCTTC.

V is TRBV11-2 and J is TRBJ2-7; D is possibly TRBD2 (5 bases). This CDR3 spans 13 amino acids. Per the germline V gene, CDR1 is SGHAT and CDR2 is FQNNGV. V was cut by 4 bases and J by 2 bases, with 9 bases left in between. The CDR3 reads CASSYTRAYEQYF. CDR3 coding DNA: TGTGCCAGCAGCTACACGCGGGCCTACGAGCAGTACTTC.

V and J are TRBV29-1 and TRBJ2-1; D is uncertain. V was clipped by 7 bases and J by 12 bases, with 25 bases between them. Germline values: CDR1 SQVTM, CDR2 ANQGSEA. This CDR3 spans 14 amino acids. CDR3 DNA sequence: TGCAGCGGACATGCAGAGAATGTAGGCTACGGGCAGTTCTTC. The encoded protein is CSGHAENVGYGQFF.

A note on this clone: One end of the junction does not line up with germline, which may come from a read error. This chain's CDR3 is CASSIVGQGLADKQYF. The CDR3 region has the DNA TGTGCCAGTAGTATAGTGGGACAGGGTCTCGCAGATAAGCAGTATTTT. This chain uses TRBV19 with TRBJ2-3; the match to TRBD1 covers 9 bases. Germline V lookup: CDR1 LNHDA, CDR2 SQIVND (reference sequence). The CDR3 contains 16 residues. Based on the CDR3 plus reference TRBV19 and TRBJ2-3, the full variable domain is DGGITQSPKYLFRKEGQNVTLSCEQNLNHDAMYWYRQDPGQGLRLIYYSQIVNDFQKGDIAEGYSVSREKKESFPLTVTSAQKNPTAFYLCASSIVGQGLADKQYFGPGTRLTVL.

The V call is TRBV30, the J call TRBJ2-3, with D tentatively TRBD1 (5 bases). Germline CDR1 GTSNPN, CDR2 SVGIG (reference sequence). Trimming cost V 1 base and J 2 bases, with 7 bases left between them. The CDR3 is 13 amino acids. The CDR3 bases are TGTGCCTGGAGTGAAGGGGACACAGATACGCAGTATTTT. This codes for CAWSEGDTDTQYF.

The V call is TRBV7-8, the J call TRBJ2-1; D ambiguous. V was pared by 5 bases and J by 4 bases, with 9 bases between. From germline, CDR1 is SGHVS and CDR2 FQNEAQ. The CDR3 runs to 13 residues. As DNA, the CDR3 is TGTGCCAGCAGCCCCGTCAGATACAATGAGCAGTTCTTC. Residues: CASSPVRYNEQFF. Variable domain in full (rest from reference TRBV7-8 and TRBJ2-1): GAGVSQSPRYKVAKRGQDVALRCDPISGHVSLFWYQQALGQGPEFLTYFQNEAQLDKSGLPSDRFFAERPEGSVSTLKIQRTQQEDSAVYLCASSPVRYNEQFFGPGTRLTVL.

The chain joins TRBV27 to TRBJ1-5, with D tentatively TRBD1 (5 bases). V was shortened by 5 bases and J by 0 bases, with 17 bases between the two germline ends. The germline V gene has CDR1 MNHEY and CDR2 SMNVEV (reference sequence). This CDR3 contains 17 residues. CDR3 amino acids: CASSLLPPTDSNQPQHF. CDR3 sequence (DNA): TGTGCCAGCAGTCTATTACCCCCGACAGATAGCAATCAGCCCCAGCATTTT.

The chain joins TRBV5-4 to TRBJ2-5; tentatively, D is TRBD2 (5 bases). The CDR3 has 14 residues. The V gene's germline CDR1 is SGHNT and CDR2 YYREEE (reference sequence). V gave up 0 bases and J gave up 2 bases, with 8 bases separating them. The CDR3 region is CASSLAGLQETQYF. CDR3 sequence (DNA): TGTGCCAGCAGCTTGGCCGGACTTCAAGAGACCCAGTACTTC.

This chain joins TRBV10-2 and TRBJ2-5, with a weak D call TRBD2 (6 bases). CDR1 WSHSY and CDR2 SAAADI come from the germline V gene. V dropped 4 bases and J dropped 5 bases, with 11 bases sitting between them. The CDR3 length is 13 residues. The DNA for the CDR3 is TGCGCCAGCAGTGGGGCTAGCGTGGAGACCCAGTACTTC. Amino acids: CASSGASVETQYF.

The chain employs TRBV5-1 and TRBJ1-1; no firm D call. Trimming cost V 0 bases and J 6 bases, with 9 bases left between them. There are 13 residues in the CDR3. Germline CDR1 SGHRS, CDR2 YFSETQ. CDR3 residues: CASSLVGAAEAFF. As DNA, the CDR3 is TGCGCCAGCAGCTTGGTAGGTGCGGCTGAAGCTTTCTTT.

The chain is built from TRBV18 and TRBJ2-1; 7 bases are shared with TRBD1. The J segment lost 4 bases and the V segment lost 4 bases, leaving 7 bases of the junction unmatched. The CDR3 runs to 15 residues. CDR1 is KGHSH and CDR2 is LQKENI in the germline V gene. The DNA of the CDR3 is TGTGCCAGCTCACGGACAATACAGGGGTACAATGAGCAGTTCTTC. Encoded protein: CASSRTIQGYNEQFF.

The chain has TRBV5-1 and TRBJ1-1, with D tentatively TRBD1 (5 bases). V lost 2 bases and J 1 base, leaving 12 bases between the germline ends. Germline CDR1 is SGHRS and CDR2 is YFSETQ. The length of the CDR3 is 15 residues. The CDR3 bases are TGCGCCAGCAGCTTTAACCCGACAGCGAACACTGAAGCTTTCTTT. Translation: CASSFNPTANTEAFF.

Here the CDR3 reads CASSPDRGNEKLFF. The CDR3 coding sequence is TGCGCCAGCAGCCCGGACAGGGGGAATGAAAAACTGTTTTTT. The genes are TRBV5-1 and TRBJ1-4; 10 bases fit TRBD1. V gave up 4 bases and J gave up 5 bases; unmatched junction bases: 2. This CDR3 contains 14 residues. CDR1 is SGHRS and CDR2 is YFSETQ in the germline V gene.

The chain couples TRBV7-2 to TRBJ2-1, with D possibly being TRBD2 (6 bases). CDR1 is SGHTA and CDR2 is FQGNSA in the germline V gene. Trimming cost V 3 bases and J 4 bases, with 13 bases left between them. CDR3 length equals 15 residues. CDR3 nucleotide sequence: TGTGCCAGCAGCTTCCAGGGAGGCGGATACAATGAGCAGTTCTTC. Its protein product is CASSFQGGGYNEQFF.

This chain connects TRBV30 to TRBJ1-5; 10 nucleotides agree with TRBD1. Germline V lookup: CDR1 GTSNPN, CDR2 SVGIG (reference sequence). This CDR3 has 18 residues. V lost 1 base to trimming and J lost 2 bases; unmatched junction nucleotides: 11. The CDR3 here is CAWSARTGGPSGNQPQHF. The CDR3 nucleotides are TGTGCCTGGAGTGCACGGACAGGGGGACCTTCGGGCAATCAGCCCCAGCATTTT. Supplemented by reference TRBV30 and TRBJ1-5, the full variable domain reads SQTIHQWPATLVQPVGSPLSLECTVEGTSNPNLYWYRQAAGRGLQLLFYSVGIGQISSEVPQNLSASRPQDRQFILSSKKLLLSDSGFYLCAWSARTGGPSGNQPQHFGDGTRLSIL.

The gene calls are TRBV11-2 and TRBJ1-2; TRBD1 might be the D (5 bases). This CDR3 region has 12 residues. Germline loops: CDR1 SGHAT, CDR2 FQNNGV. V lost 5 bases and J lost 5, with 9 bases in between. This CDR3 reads CASSHDSYGYTF. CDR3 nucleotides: TGTGCCAGCAGCCATGACAGTTATGGCTACACCTTC.

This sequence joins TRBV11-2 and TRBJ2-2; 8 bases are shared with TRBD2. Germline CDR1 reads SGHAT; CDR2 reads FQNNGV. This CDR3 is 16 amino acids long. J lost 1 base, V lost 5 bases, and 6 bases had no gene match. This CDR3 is CASSPLAGGNTGELFF. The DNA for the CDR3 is TGTGCCAGCAGCCCTCTTGCGGGAGGGAACACCGGGGAGCTGTTTTTT.

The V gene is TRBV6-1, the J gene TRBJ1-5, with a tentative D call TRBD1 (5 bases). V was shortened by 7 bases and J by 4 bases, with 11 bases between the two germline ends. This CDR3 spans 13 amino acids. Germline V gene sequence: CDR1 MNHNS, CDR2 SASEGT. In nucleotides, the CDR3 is TGTGCCAGCAACGGACAAGTGAATCAGCCCCAGCATTTT. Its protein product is CASNGQVNQPQHF.

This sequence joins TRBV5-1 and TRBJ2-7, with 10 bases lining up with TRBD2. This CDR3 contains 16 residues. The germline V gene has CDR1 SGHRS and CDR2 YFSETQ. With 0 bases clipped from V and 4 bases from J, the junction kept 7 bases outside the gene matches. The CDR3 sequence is CASSLGARGLAYEQYF. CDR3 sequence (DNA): TGCGCCAGCAGCTTGGGAGCACGGGGACTAGCGTACGAGCAGTACTTC.